This TCR beta chain was recovered during a study of T-cell reconstitution after alpha-beta-depleted transplantation in children. Overall study results and limits: Newly made T cells mostly supplied T-cell counts and diversity one year after transplant. At around two months after transplant, the alpha-beta T cells were reportedly derived from several hundred expanded clones that came from non-depleted graft cells. Surviving recipient T cells and thymic progenitors produced the high day-60 TCRbeta diversity seen in some patients.

In this sample, this clonotype turned up a few times. The antigen is not known. The CDR3 is made up of 13 amino acids. V was pared by 4 bases and J by 5 bases, with 4 bases of the junction left unmatched. Preparing the TCRbeta library involved the use of unique molecular identifiers. TCRdb fed the PCR reads into MiXCR, producing one record per CDR3 protein. The sample has 280,000 or so distinct CDR3 sequences; 9.5% to 13% are singletons. This clonotype was obtained from a male patient under 10 years old who had a stem cell transplant for chronic granulomatous disease, so the T cells may come from the graft donor. The sample in question was peripheral blood, obtained 180 days after TCRalphabeta/CD19-depleted stem cell transplant. The chain links TRBV12-3 or TRBV12-4 to TRBJ2-5, with 7 nucleotides matching TRBD1. The CDR3 loop is CASSSGQEETQYF. The DNA of the CDR3 is TGTGCCAGCAGTTCCGGACAGGAGGAGACCCAGTACTTC.